This T cell receptor beta chain was documented in a study of T-cell memory formation after mild COVID-19. Study as a whole: Across donors, TCR clusters were largely donor specific.

CDR3 length equals 15 residues. With V trimmed by 5 bases and J by 9 bases, 12 bases remained unmatched. The germline V gene has CDR1 SGHTA and CDR2 FQGTGA. The study, taken as a whole, reports: Most CD4+ clones that shrank were in CM and EM, while CD8+ ones turned up in EMRA. Whereas later expanders leaned CD4+, clones contracting day 15 to 85 showed a balanced CD4/CD8 makeup. Memory from before infection featured some responding clones, which suggests cross-reactive memory joined.

This clonotype was seen a few times. Its antigen is unidentified. TCRdb reprocessed the 5' RACE reads with MiXCR, giving one entry per CDR3 protein. The sample carries 400,000 to 500,000 distinct CDR3 sequences, approximately 25% recorded once. The TCR was taken from an adult woman who had mild COVID-19 (a few samples of this study predate the infection). Cell type and time point are not known. The V and J genes are TRBV7-3 and TRBJ2-1; 8 positions match TRBD2. Sequencing was done on a sample of PBMCs or a T cell subset sorted from them (not recorded which). DNA of the CDR3: TGTGCCAGCAGCCTCAATCCAGCGGGAGAAAGTGAGCAGTTCTTC. Its translation is CASSLNPAGESEQFF.